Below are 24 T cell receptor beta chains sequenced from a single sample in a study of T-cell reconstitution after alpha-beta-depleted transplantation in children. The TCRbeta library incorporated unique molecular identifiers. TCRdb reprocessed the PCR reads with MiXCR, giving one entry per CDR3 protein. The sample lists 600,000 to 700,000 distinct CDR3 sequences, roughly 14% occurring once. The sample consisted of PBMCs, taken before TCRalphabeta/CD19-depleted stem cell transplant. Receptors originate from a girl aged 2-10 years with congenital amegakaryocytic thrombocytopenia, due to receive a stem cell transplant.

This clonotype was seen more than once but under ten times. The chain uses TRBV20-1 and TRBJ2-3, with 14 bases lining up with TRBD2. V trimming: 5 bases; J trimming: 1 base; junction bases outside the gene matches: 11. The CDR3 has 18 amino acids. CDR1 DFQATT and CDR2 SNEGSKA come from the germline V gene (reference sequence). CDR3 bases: TGCAGTGCTCCTGGCAGACTAGCGGGAGGGTTCGGCACAGATACGCAGTATTTT. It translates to CSAPGRLAGGFGTDTQYF.

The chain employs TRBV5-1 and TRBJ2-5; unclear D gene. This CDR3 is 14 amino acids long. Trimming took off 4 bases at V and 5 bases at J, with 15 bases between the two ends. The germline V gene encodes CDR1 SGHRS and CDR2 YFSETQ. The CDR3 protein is CASSLDGRYETQYF. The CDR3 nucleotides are TGCGCCAGCAGCCTAGACGGGCGTTACGAGACCCAGTACTTC.

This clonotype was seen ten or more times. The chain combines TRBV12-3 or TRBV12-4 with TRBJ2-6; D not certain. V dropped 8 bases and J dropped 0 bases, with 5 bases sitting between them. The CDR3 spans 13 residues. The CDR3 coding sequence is TGTGCCAGCGCCGACTCTGGGGCCAACGTCCTGACTTTC. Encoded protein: CASADSGANVLTF.

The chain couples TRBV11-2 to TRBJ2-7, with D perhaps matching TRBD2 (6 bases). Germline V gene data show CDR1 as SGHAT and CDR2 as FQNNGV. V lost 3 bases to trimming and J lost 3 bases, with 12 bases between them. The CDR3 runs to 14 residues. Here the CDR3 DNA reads TGTGCCAGCAGCTTTCAGCGGGCTGGCTACGAGCAGTACTTC. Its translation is CASSFQRAGYEQYF.

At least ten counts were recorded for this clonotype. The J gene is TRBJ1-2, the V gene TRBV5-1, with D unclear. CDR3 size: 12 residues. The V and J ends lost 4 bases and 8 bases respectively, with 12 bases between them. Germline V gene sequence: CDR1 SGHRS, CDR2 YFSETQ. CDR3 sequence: CASSQLSEGYTF. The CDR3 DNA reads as TGCGCCAGCAGCCAACTCAGCGAAGGCTACACCTTC.

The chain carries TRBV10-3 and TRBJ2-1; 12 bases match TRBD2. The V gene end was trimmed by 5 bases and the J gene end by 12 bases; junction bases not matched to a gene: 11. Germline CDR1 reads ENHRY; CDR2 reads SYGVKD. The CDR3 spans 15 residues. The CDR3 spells CAISLTSGSPSGQFF. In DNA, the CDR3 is TGTGCCATCAGTCTGACTAGCGGGAGCCCATCCGGGCAGTTCTTC.

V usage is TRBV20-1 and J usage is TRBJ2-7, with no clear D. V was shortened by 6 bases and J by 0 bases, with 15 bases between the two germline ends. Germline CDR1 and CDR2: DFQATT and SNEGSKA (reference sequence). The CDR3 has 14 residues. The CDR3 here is CSATNGRNSYEQYF. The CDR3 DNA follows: TGCAGTGCCACCAATGGACGGAACTCCTACGAGCAGTACTTC.

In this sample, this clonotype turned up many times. This CDR3 reads CSVEATGQPQHF. CDR3 bases: TGCAGCGTTGAGGCAACAGGGCAGCCCCAGCATTTT. The chain employs TRBV29-1 and TRBJ1-5; the D gene is possibly TRBD1 (6 bases). V dropped 3 bases and J dropped 7 bases, with 10 bases sitting between them. This CDR3 has 12 residues. CDR1 is SQVTM, CDR2 ANQGSEA, per germline. Variable domain in full (rest from reference TRBV29-1 and TRBJ1-5): SAVISQKPSRDICQRGTSLTIQCQVDSQVTMMFWYRQQPGQSLTLIATANQGSEATYESGFVIDKFPISRPNLTFSTLTVSNMSPEDSSIYLCSVEATGQPQHFGDGTRLSIL.

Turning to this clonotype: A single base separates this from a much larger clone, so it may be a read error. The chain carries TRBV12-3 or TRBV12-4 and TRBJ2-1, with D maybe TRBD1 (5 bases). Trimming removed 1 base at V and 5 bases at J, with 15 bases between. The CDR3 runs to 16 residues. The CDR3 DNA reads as TGTGCCAGCAGTTTAGTATACGTTTGGGGCGACAATGAGCAGTTCTTC. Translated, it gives CASSLVYVWGDNEQFF.

This chain's CDR3 is CASSVSTSYNSPLHF. CDR3 nucleotides: TGTGCCAGCAGTGTTTCGACCTCCTATAATTCACCCCTCCACTTT. The chain joins TRBV12-3 or TRBV12-4 to TRBJ1-6; D is unresolved. The germline V and J ends were trimmed by 5 bases and 0 bases, with 8 bases remaining between them. The CDR3 is made up of 15 amino acids.

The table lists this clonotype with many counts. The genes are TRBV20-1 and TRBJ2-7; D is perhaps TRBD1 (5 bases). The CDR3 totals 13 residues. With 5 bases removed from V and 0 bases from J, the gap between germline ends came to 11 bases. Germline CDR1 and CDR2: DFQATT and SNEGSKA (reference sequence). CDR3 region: CSAWGPPSYEQYF. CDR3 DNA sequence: TGCAGTGCTTGGGGCCCACCCTCCTACGAGCAGTACTTC.

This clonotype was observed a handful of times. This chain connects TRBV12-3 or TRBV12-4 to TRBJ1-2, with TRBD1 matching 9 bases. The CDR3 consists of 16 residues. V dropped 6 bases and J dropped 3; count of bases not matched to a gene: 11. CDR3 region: CASSHGQGHRDYGYTF. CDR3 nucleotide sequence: TGTGCCAGCAGCCACGGACAGGGGCATAGGGACTATGGCTACACCTTC.

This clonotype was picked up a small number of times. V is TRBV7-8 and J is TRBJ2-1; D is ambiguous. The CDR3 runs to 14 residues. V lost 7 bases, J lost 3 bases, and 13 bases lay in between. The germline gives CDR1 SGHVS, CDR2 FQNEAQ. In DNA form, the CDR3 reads TGTGCCAGCACCCCTGAGGTCGTCTACAATGAGCAGTTCTTC. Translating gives CASTPEVVYNEQFF.

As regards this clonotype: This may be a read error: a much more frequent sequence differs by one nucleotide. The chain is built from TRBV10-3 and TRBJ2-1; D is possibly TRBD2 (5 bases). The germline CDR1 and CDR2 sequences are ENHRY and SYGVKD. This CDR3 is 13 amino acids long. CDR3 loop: CSISDYGDNEQFF. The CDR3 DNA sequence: TGTTCCATCAGTGATTACGGGGACAATGAGCAGTTCTTC.

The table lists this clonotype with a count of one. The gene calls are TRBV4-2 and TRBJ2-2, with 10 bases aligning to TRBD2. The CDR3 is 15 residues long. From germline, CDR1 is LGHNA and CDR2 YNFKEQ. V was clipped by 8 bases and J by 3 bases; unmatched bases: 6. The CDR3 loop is CASGEAGGDTGELFF. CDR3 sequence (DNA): TGTGCCAGCGGAGAAGCGGGAGGGGACACCGGGGAGCTGTTTTTT.

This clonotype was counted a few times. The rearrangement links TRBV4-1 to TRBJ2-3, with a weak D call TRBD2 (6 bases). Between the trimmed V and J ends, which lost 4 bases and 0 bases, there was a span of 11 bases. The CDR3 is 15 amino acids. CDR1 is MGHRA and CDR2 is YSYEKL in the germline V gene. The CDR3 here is CASSRSGSSTDTQYF. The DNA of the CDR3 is TGCGCCAGCAGCCGGAGCGGGTCTAGCACAGATACGCAGTATTTT.

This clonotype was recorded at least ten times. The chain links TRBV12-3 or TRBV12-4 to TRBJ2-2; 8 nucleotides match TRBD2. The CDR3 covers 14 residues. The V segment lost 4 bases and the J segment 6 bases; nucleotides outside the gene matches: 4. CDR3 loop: CASSSSGSSGELFF. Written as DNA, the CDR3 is TGTGCCAGCAGTTCAAGCGGGAGTTCCGGGGAGCTGTTTTTT.

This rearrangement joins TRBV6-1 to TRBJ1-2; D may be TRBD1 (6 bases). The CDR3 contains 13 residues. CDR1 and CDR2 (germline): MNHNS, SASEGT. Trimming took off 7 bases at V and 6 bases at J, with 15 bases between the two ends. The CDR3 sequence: CASKGHGGNGYTF. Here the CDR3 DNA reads TGTGCCAGCAAGGGCCACGGGGGCAATGGCTACACCTTC.

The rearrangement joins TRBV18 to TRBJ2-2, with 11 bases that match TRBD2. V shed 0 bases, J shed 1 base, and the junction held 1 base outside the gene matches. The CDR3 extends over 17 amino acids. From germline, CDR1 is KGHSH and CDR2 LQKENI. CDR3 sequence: CASSPPTSGKNTGELFF. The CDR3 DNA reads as TGTGCCAGCTCACCACCGACTAGCGGGAAGAACACCGGGGAGCTGTTTTTT.

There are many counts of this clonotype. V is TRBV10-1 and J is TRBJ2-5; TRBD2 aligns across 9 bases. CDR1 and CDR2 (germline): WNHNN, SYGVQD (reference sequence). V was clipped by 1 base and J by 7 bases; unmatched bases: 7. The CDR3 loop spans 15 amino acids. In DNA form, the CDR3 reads TGCGCCAGCAGTGAGTTGGCGGGAGGGCAGGGGACCCAGTACTTC. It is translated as CASSELAGGQGTQYF.

The CDR3 nucleotides are TGTGCCAGCAGTCTCGGGACAGCCTCTAACTATGGCTACACCTTC. Protein: CASSLGTASNYGYTF. V is TRBV12-3 or TRBV12-4 and J is TRBJ1-2; 7 bases fit TRBD1. The junction had 6 bases not matched to a gene; V was cut back by 5 bases and J by 0 bases. This CDR3 spans 15 amino acids.

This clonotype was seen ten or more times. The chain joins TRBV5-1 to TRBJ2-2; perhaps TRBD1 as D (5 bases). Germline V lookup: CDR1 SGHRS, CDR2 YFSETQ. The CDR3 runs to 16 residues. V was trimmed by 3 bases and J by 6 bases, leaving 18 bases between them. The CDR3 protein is CASSWPTRASAGELFF. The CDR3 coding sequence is TGCGCCAGCAGCTGGCCGACCAGGGCCTCCGCCGGGGAGCTGTTTTTT.

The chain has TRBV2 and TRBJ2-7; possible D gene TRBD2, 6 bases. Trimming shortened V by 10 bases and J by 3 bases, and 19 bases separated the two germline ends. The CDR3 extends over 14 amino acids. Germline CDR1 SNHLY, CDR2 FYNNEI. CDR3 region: CATRRIAVVYEQYF. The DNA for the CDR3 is TGTGCCACCAGAAGGATAGCGGTTGTCTACGAGCAGTACTTC.

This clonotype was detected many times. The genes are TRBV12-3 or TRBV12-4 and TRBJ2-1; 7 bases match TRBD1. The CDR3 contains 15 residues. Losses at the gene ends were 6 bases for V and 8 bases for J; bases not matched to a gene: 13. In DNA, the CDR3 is TGTGCCAGCAGCCTAGACAGGGTGTGGTTCGATGAGCAGTTCTTC. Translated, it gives CASSLDRVWFDEQFF.